This T cell receptor beta chain was captured by sequencing in a study of shared clonotypes between healthy human individuals. Germline loops: CDR1 SGHDN, CDR2 FVKESK. Trimming cost V 2 bases and J 2 bases, with 10 bases left between them. This CDR3 has 14 amino acids. Running of the assay took place at deep level. The input for sorted-subset replicate PCRs was about 210 ng DNA, 25,000 to 30,000 T cell genomes. Here immunoSEQ multiplex PCR was the method, and the copy in TCRdb shows in-frame clones only, minus some. The table lists about 2.2 million clones, over 85% of them singletons. Naive CD8 cells lacked CD45RO and underwent positive selection for CCR7, leaving out terminally differentiated effector memory CD45RA+ cells.

This receptor was obtained from a man younger than 35 in good health. Some clones in this sample may be carry-over from other donors' samples. The sequencing input was naive CD8+ T cells from PBMCs. This sequence joins TRBV14 and TRBJ2-7; a weak D match, TRBD1 (6 bases). This CDR3 reads CASSQQDRAYEQYF. The DNA of the CDR3 is TGTGCCAGCAGCCAACAGGACAGAGCCTACGAGCAGTACTTC.